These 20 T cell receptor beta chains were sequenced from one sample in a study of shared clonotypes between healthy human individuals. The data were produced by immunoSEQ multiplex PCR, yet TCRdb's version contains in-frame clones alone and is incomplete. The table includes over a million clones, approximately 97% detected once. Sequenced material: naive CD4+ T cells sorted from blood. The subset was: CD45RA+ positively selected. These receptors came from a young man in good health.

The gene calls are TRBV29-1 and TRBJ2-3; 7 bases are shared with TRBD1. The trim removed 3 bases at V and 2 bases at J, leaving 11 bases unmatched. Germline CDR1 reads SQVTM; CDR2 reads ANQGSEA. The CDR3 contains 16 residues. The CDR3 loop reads CSVEPAQGDLTDTQYF. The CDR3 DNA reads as TGCAGCGTTGAGCCGGCTCAGGGGGACCTCACAGATACGCAGTATTTT.

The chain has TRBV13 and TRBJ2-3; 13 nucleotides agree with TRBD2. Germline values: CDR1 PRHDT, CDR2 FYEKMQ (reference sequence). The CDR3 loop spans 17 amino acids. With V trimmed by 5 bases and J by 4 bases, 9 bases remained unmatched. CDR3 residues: CASSPRTSGSMADTQYF. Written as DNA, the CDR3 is TGTGCCAGCAGCCCCCGGACTAGCGGGAGCATGGCAGATACGCAGTATTTT.

The CDR3: CASSPNLGNQPQHF. CDR3 in DNA: TGCGCCAGCAGCCCCAACTTAGGCAATCAGCCCCAGCATTTT. The chain has TRBV5-1 and TRBJ1-5; D is uncertain. The germline CDR1 and CDR2 sequences are SGHRS and YFSETQ. With 4 bases removed from V and 2 bases from J, the gap between germline ends came to 10 bases. The CDR3 spans 14 residues.

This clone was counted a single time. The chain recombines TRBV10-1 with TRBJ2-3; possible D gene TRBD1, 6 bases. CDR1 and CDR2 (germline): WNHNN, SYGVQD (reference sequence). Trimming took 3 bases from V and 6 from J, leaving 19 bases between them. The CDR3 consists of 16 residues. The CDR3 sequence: CASSDAGTPKRDTQYF. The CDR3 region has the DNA TGCGCCAGCAGTGACGCCGGGACACCAAAGAGGGATACGCAGTATTTT.

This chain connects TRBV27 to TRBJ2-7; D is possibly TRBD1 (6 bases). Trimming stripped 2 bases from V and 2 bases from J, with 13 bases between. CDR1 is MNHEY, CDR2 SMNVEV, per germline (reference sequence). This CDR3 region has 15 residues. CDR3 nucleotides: TGTGCCAGCAGTTTAGGGACAACAAGTACCTACGAGCAGTACTTC. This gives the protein CASSLGTTSTYEQYF.

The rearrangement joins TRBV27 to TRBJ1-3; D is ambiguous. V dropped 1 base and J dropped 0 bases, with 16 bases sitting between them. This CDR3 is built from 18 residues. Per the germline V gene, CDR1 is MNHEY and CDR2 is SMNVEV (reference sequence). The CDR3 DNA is TGTGCCAGCAGTTTATTTGGGCCCGACACCGGCTCTGGAAACACCATATATTTT. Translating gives CASSLFGPDTGSGNTIYF.

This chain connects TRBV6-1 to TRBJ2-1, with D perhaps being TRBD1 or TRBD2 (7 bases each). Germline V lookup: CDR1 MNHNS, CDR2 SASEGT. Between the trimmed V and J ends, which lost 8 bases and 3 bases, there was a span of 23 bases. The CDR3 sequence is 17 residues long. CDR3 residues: CASRAKAGGVGYNEQFF. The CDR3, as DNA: TGTGCCAGCCGTGCTAAGGCAGGGGGGGTGGGCTACAATGAGCAGTTCTTC.

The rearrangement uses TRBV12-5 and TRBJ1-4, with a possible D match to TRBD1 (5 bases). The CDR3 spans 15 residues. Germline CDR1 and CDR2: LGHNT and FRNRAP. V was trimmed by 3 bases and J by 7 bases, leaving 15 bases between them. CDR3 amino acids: CASGFWGTEIEKLFF. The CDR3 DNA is TGTGCTAGTGGTTTTTGGGGGACGGAAATTGAAAAACTGTTTTTT.

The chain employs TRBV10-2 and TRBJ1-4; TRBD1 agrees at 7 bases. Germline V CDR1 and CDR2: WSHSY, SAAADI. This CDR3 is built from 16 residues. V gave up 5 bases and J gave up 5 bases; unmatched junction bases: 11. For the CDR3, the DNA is TGCGCCAGCAGTCCCGTTTGGACAGGTGCCAATGAAAAACTGTTTTTT. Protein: CASSPVWTGANEKLFF.

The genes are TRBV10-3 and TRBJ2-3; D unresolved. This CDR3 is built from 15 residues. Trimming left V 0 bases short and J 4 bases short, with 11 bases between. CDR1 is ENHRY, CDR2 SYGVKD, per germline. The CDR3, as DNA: TGTGCCATCAGTGAGTCTAGGAGAGAATCAGATACGCAGTATTTT. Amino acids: CAISESRRESDTQYF.

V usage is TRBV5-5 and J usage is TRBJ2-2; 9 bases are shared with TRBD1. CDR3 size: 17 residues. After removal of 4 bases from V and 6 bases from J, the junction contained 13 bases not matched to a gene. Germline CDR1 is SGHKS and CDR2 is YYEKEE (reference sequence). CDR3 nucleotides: TGTGCCAGCAGCATTGTGGGGGGGACAGGGTCCGCCGGGGAGCTGTTTTTT. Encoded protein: CASSIVGGTGSAGELFF.

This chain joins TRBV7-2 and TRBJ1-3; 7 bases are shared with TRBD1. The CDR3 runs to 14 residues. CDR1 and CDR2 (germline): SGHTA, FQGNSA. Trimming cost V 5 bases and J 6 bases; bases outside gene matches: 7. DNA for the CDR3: TGTGCCAGCAGCCAGGGACAGTCGGAAAACACCATATATTTT. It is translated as CASSQGQSENTIYF.

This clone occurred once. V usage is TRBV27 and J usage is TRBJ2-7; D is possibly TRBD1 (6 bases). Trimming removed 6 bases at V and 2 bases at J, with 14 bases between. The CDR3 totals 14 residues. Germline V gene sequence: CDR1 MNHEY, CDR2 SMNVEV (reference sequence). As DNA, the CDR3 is TGTGCCAGCAGCAGCACAGGGTCGGCCTACGAGCAGTACTTC. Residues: CASSSTGSAYEQYF.

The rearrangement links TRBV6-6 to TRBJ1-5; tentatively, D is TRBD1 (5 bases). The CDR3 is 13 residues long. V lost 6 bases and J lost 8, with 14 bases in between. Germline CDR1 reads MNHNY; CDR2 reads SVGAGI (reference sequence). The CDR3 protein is CASRDITSKPQHF. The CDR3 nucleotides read TGTGCCAGCAGGGACATCACCTCCAAGCCCCAGCATTTT.

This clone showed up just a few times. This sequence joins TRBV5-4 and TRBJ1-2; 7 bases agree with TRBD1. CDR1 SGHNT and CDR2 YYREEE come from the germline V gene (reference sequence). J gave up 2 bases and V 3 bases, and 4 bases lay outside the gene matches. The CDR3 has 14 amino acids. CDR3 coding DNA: TGTGCCAGCAGCTCGAAACAGGGGAACTATGGCTACACCTTC. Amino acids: CASSSKQGNYGYTF.

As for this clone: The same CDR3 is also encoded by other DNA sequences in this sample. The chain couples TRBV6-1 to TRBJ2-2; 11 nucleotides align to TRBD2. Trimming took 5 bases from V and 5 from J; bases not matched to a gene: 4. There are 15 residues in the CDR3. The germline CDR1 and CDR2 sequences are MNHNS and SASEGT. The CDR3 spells CASSPLAGVTGELFF. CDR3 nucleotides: TGTGCCAGCAGTCCACTAGCGGGAGTTACCGGGGAGCTGTTTTTT.

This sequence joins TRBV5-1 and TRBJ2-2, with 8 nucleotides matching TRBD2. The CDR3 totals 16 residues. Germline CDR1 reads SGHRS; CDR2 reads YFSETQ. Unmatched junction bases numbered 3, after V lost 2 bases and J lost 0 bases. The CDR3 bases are TGCGCCAGCAGCTTCCAGGGACTAGCGAACACCGGGGAGCTGTTTTTT. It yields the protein CASSFQGLANTGELFF.

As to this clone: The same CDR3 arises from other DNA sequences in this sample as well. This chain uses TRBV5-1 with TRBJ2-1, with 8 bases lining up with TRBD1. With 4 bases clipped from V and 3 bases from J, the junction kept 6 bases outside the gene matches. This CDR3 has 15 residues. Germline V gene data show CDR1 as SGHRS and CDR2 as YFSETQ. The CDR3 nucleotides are TGCGCCAGCAGCCCGGGGACAGGAGTCTACAATGAGCAGTTCTTC. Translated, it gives CASSPGTGVYNEQFF.

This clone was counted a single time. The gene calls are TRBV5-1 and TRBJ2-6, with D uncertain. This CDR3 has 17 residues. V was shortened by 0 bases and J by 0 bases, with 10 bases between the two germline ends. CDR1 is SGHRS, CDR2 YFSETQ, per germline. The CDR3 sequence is CASSLEDRHSGANVLTF. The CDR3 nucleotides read TGCGCCAGCAGCTTGGAGGACCGTCACTCTGGGGCCAACGTCCTGACTTTC.

The CDR3 DNA sequence: TGTGCCAGCATTACTTACGCGGGGGGCGCCCCCCTCTTGATTCAGCCCCAGCATTTT. Amino acid sequence: CASITYAGGAPLLIQPQHF. The chain recombines TRBV13 with TRBJ1-5; tentatively, D is TRBD1 (6 bases). In germline, CDR1 is PRHDT, CDR2 FYEKMQ (reference sequence). V was clipped by 7 bases and J by 6 bases, with 31 bases between them. The CDR3 is 19 amino acids.